This is a list of T cell receptor beta chains from one sample in a study of identical twins. Each CDR3 protein is one row after TCRdb ran MiXCR on the 5' RACE reads. The table records around 470,000 distinct CDR3 sequences, 12% to 15% of them present only once. Another study also made use of these data, one on yellow fever vaccine responses in identical twins.

Sequences were obtained from CD4+ T cells sorted from blood. The receptor source for this set is a young woman in good health. Each CDR3 is given with its conserved first and last residue. The order of the fields is J gene, clone size, CDR3 length, V gene, D gene, CDR3 DNA, CDR3 protein. A D gene is named only where the DNA matches it firmly. Not every row has a clone size; where given, it reads once, few, many or a size class.

j_gene: TRBJ2-6; abundance: few; len: 13; v_gene: TRBV7-2; d_gene: -; CDR3nt: TGTGCCAGCAGCTTACCCAGCGCCAACGTCCTGACTTTC; CDR3aa: CASSLPSANVLTF
j_gene: TRBJ2-5; abundance: few; len: 12; v_gene: TRBV7-9; d_gene: -; CDR3nt: TGTGCCAGCAGCCCGATCGAAGGGACCCAGTACTTC; CDR3aa: CASSPIEGTQYF
j_gene: TRBJ2-1; abundance: -; len: 15; v_gene: TRBV25-1; d_gene: -; CDR3nt: TGTGCCAGCAGTGAATTGGAAAGTGGGAGGAATGAGCAGTTCTTC; CDR3aa: CASSELESGRNEQFF
j_gene: TRBJ2-5; abundance: few; len: 14; v_gene: TRBV12-3/TRBV12-4; d_gene: -; CDR3nt: TGTGCCAGCAGTTTATTGGCAGGGAGAGAGACCCAGTACTTC; CDR3aa: CASSLLAGRETQYF
j_gene: TRBJ2-6; abundance: -; len: 19; v_gene: TRBV20-1; d_gene: TRBD2; CDR3nt: TGCAGTGCCGGCGGGTTTGGCGGGAGGGGTCCTGCTGGGGCCAACGTCCTGACTTTC; CDR3aa: CSAGGFGGRGPAGANVLTF
j_gene: TRBJ2-3; abundance: -; len: 13; v_gene: TRBV20-1; d_gene: TRBD2; CDR3nt: TGCAGTGCTCGACTAGCGGGGGTAGATACGCAGTATTTT; CDR3aa: CSARLAGVDTQYF
j_gene: TRBJ2-7; abundance: -; len: 14; v_gene: TRBV14; d_gene: -; CDR3nt: TGTGCCAGCAGCCAAGACACAGTAACTGGGGAGCAGTACTTC; CDR3aa: CASSQDTVTGEQYF
j_gene: TRBJ2-2; abundance: -; len: 16; v_gene: TRBV3-1; d_gene: -; CDR3nt: TGTGCCAGCAGCCATTACAGGGACGGAAACACCGGGGAGCTGTTTTTT; CDR3aa: CASSHYRDGNTGELFF
j_gene: TRBJ2-3; abundance: many; len: 14; v_gene: TRBV29-1; d_gene: TRBD2; CDR3nt: TGCAGCGTCCAAACTAGCGGGATTACAGATACGCAGTATTTT; CDR3aa: CSVQTSGITDTQYF
j_gene: TRBJ2-7; abundance: few; len: 14; v_gene: TRBV29-1; d_gene: TRBD1; CDR3nt: TGCAGCGTTGCGGGGGACAGGGTCGGTGACGAGCAGTACTTC; CDR3aa: CSVAGDRVGDEQYF
j_gene: TRBJ1-1; abundance: many; len: 13; v_gene: TRBV7-9; d_gene: -; CDR3nt: TGTGCCAGCAGCCCGACAGCGAACACTGAAGCTTTCTTT; CDR3aa: CASSPTANTEAFF
j_gene: TRBJ2-1; abundance: -; len: 13; v_gene: TRBV5-1; d_gene: -; CDR3nt: TGCGCCAGCAGCCCGGCCTCGGGACATGAGCAGTTCTTC; CDR3aa: CASSPASGHEQFF
j_gene: TRBJ2-5; abundance: -; len: 16; v_gene: TRBV5-4; d_gene: TRBD2; CDR3nt: TGTGCCAGCAGCTCGACGGGAGCGGGAGTGGGGGAGACCCAGTACTTC; CDR3aa: CASSSTGAGVGETQYF
j_gene: TRBJ2-1; abundance: few; len: 15; v_gene: TRBV4-3; d_gene: TRBD2; CDR3nt: TGCGCCAGCAGCCCTAGCGGTCTTTCCTACAATGAGCAGTTCTTC; CDR3aa: CASSPSGLSYNEQFF
j_gene: TRBJ2-7; abundance: few; len: 17; v_gene: TRBV6-2/TRBV6-3; d_gene: TRBD2; CDR3nt: TGTGCCAGCAGTTACCCGCCCAGTCTAGCGGGAGCGGTCGAGCAGTACTTC; CDR3aa: CASSYPPSLAGAVEQYF
j_gene: TRBJ2-7; abundance: few; len: 14; v_gene: TRBV3-1; d_gene: -; CDR3nt: TGTGCCAGCAGCCAAGAGCAGGGTCGCTACGAGCAGTACTTC; CDR3aa: CASSQEQGRYEQYF
j_gene: TRBJ2-7; abundance: many; len: 13; v_gene: TRBV4-3; d_gene: -; CDR3nt: TGCGCCAGCAGCCGGAGGGACAGCTACGAGCAGTACTTC; CDR3aa: CASSRRDSYEQYF
j_gene: TRBJ2-3; abundance: few; len: 14; v_gene: TRBV5-1; d_gene: -; CDR3nt: TGCGCCAGCAGCATACAGGGTCACACAGATACGCAGTATTTT; CDR3aa: CASSIQGHTDTQYF
j_gene: TRBJ1-2; abundance: -; len: 13; v_gene: TRBV3-1; d_gene: -; CDR3nt: TGTGCCAGCAGCCTAGATGAGAACTATGGCTACACCTTC; CDR3aa: CASSLDENYGYTF
j_gene: TRBJ1-2; abundance: -; len: 13; v_gene: TRBV12-3/TRBV12-4; d_gene: -; CDR3nt: TGTGCCAGCAGCTTAGGACCCGGGGGTGGCTACACCTTC; CDR3aa: CASSLGPGGGYTF
j_gene: TRBJ2-1; abundance: few; len: 15; v_gene: TRBV7-9; d_gene: TRBD1; CDR3nt: TGTGCCAGCAGCTTAGGAAGACAGGGCCACAATGAGCAGTTCTTC; CDR3aa: CASSLGRQGHNEQFF
j_gene: TRBJ1-6; abundance: -; len: 17; v_gene: TRBV7-8; d_gene: TRBD1; CDR3nt: TGTGCCAGCAGCTTAGCGTTTTCCGGGACAGCAAATTCACCCCTCCACTTT; CDR3aa: CASSLAFSGTANSPLHF
j_gene: TRBJ2-3; abundance: -; len: 14; v_gene: TRBV13; d_gene: TRBD2; CDR3nt: TGTGCCAGCAGCTTCGGACTAGCGGGGGATACGCAGTATTTT; CDR3aa: CASSFGLAGDTQYF
j_gene: TRBJ1-6; abundance: many; len: 16; v_gene: TRBV18; d_gene: -; CDR3nt: TGTGCCAGCTCACCACTCGCGACGGGAGATAATTCACCCCTCCACTTT; CDR3aa: CASSPLATGDNSPLHF
j_gene: TRBJ2-3; abundance: few; len: 15; v_gene: TRBV7-2; d_gene: TRBD1; CDR3nt: TGTGCCAGCAGCTTTCCGGGACAGCCAACAGATACGCAGTATTTT; CDR3aa: CASSFPGQPTDTQYF